The rows below give T cell receptor beta chains drawn from one sample of a study of vaccination and CD4 T cells after COVID-19. TCRdb re-analysed the PCR reads in MiXCR, keeping a single row per CDR3 protein. This sample has 6,500 to 7,500 distinct CDR3 sequences, with around a third found just once. Antigen specificity for these receptors is unknown. Sequenced: CD4+ T cells from blood, cultured in vitro. These receptors were taken from a human donor in good health. Both conserved end residues are part of each CDR3. The D gene is left open where the match is weak. For some rows the clone size is stated as once, few or many, or as a class when expanded; others skip it.

d_gene: TRBD2; abundance: -; len: 14; v_gene: TRBV5-1; j_gene: TRBJ2-1; CDR3aa: CASSISGGDNEQFF; CDR3nt: TGCGCCAGCAGCATTAGCGGGGGGGACAATGAGCAGTTCTTC
d_gene: TRBD1; abundance: -; len: 17; v_gene: TRBV20-1; j_gene: TRBJ1-2; CDR3aa: CSARDTVGRGDFYGYTF; CDR3nt: TGCAGTGCTAGAGACACAGTAGGCAGGGGGGATTTCTATGGCTACACCTTC
d_gene: -; abundance: few; len: 10; v_gene: TRBV20-1; j_gene: TRBJ1-4; CDR3aa: CSAAREKLFF; CDR3nt: TGCAGTGCCGCGCGGGAAAAACTGTTTTTT
d_gene: -; abundance: -; len: 14; v_gene: TRBV6-5; j_gene: TRBJ2-3; CDR3aa: CASSYSTSRDTQYF; CDR3nt: TGTGCCAGCAGTTACTCAACTAGCAGAGATACGCAGTATTTT
d_gene: -; abundance: -; len: 13; v_gene: TRBV7-3; j_gene: TRBJ2-5; CDR3aa: CASSSMRGETQYF; CDR3nt: TGTGCCAGCAGCTCTATGAGGGGAGAGACCCAGTACTTC
d_gene: -; abundance: -; len: 12; v_gene: TRBV3-1; j_gene: TRBJ1-1; CDR3aa: CASGDLQGEAFF; CDR3nt: TGTGCCAGCGGGGACCTACAGGGTGAAGCTTTCTTT
d_gene: TRBD1; abundance: -; len: 15; v_gene: TRBV27; j_gene: TRBJ2-5; CDR3aa: CASRPGGRVLETQYF; CDR3nt: TGTGCCAGCAGGCCAGGGGGACGGGTTCTCGAGACCCAGTACTTC
d_gene: -; abundance: -; len: 15; v_gene: TRBV27; j_gene: TRBJ1-6; CDR3aa: CASSYLPPNNSPLHF; CDR3nt: TGTGCCAGCAGCTACCTACCCCCCAATAATTCACCCCTCCACTTT
d_gene: -; abundance: few; len: 14; v_gene: TRBV6-5; j_gene: TRBJ2-1; CDR3aa: CASSYLEGRGEQFF; CDR3nt: TGTGCCAGCAGTTACTTGGAGGGTCGGGGTGAGCAGTTCTTC
d_gene: -; abundance: -; len: 15; v_gene: TRBV20-1; j_gene: TRBJ2-5; CDR3aa: CSARGILVKQETQYF; CDR3nt: TGCAGTGCTAGGGGAATACTAGTCAAACAAGAGACCCAGTACTTC
d_gene: TRBD1; abundance: few; len: 17; v_gene: TRBV7-6; j_gene: TRBJ1-2; CDR3aa: CASSLDSSSDRVGGYTF; CDR3nt: TGTGCCAGCAGCTTAGACTCGTCATCCGACAGGGTGGGGGGCTACACCTTC
d_gene: -; abundance: -; len: 15; v_gene: TRBV7-9; j_gene: TRBJ2-7; CDR3aa: CASSWARGDGYEQYF; CDR3nt: TGTGCCAGCAGCTGGGCGAGAGGGGATGGCTACGAGCAGTACTTC
d_gene: -; abundance: once; len: 13; v_gene: TRBV6-1; j_gene: TRBJ1-6; CDR3aa: CASTRVGDSPLHF; CDR3nt: TGTGCCAGTACCCGGGTCGGGGATTCACCCCTCCACTTT
d_gene: TRBD1; abundance: few; len: 14; v_gene: TRBV6-1; j_gene: TRBJ2-3; CDR3aa: CASRTGGWTDTQYF; CDR3nt: TGTGCCAGCAGAACAGGGGGCTGGACAGATACGCAGTATTTT
d_gene: -; abundance: few; len: 15; v_gene: TRBV29-1; j_gene: TRBJ1-2; CDR3aa: CSVEFTRGNHYGYTF; CDR3nt: TGCAGCGTTGAATTTACCCGGGGGAACCACTATGGCTACACCTTC
d_gene: -; abundance: -; len: 14; v_gene: TRBV7-9; j_gene: TRBJ1-1; CDR3aa: CASSPPYYRTEAFF; CDR3nt: TGTGCCAGCAGCCCGCCTTATTACCGAACTGAAGCTTTCTTT
d_gene: -; abundance: -; len: 12; v_gene: TRBV7-9; j_gene: TRBJ1-5; CDR3aa: CASSYNREAQHF; CDR3nt: TGTGCCAGCAGCTACAACAGGGAAGCCCAGCATTTT
d_gene: -; abundance: few; len: 12; v_gene: TRBV2; j_gene: TRBJ2-5; CDR3aa: CASFYGGETQYF; CDR3nt: TGTGCCAGCTTTTACGGGGGTGAGACCCAGTACTTC
d_gene: TRBD1; abundance: -; len: 13; v_gene: TRBV11-2; j_gene: TRBJ2-1; CDR3aa: CASSLASGGRAFF; CDR3nt: TGTGCCAGCAGCTTAGCCTCAGGGGGCAGAGCGTTCTTC
d_gene: -; abundance: few; len: 12; v_gene: TRBV12-3/TRBV12-4; j_gene: TRBJ1-5; CDR3aa: CASSFGAQPQHF; CDR3nt: TGTGCCAGCAGTTTTGGTGCTCAGCCCCAGCATTTT
d_gene: -; abundance: once; len: 15; v_gene: TRBV6-1; j_gene: TRBJ2-7; CDR3aa: CASSDVDGPRYEQYF; CDR3nt: TGTGCCAGCAGTGATGTAGACGGTCCCCGGTACGAGCAGTACTTC
d_gene: -; abundance: -; len: 16; v_gene: TRBV20-1; j_gene: TRBJ1-3; CDR3aa: CSARSDLFSSGNTIYF; CDR3nt: TGCAGTGCTAGGTCCGACCTGTTTAGCTCTGGAAACACCATATATTTT
d_gene: -; abundance: -; len: 13; v_gene: TRBV30; j_gene: TRBJ2-3; CDR3aa: CAWSVHGVPTQYF; CDR3nt: TGTGCCTGGAGTGTACATGGAGTTCCTACGCAGTATTTT
d_gene: -; abundance: -; len: 15; v_gene: TRBV19; j_gene: TRBJ1-6; CDR3aa: CASSMSQAGISPLHF; CDR3nt: TGTGCCAGTAGTATGTCACAGGCGGGGATTTCACCCCTCCACTTT
d_gene: -; abundance: -; len: 14; v_gene: TRBV24-1; j_gene: TRBJ2-2; CDR3aa: CATSDPTGQGELFF; CDR3nt: TGTGCCACCAGTGACCCGACAGGTCAGGGGGAGCTGTTTTTT
d_gene: -; abundance: few; len: 15; v_gene: TRBV7-8; j_gene: TRBJ1-6; CDR3aa: CASSWGPKGNSPLHF; CDR3nt: TGTGCCAGCAGTTGGGGCCCAAAAGGAAATTCACCCCTCCACTTT
d_gene: -; abundance: -; len: 13; v_gene: TRBV6-4; j_gene: TRBJ2-3; CDR3aa: CASSEGETDTQYF; CDR3nt: TGTGCCAGCAGTGAGGGTGAAACGGATACGCAGTATTTT
d_gene: -; abundance: -; len: 14; v_gene: TRBV30; j_gene: TRBJ1-1; CDR3aa: CAWSVGPPVPGAFF; CDR3nt: TGTGCCTGGAGTGTAGGTCCTCCGGTCCCTGGAGCTTTCTTT
d_gene: -; abundance: few; len: 17; v_gene: TRBV4-1; j_gene: TRBJ1-5; CDR3aa: CASSPGSSGGWDQPQHF; CDR3nt: TGCGCCAGCAGCCCCGGGTCATCGGGGGGTTGGGATCAGCCCCAGCATTTT
d_gene: TRBD1; abundance: -; len: 16; v_gene: TRBV12-3/TRBV12-4; j_gene: TRBJ1-5; CDR3aa: CASSPDRGVSKSPQHF; CDR3nt: TGTGCCAGCAGTCCGGACAGGGGGGTCTCCAAGTCCCCCCAGCATTTT
d_gene: -; abundance: -; len: 15; v_gene: TRBV7-6; j_gene: TRBJ1-3; CDR3aa: CASSLDRSSGNTIYF; CDR3nt: TGTGCCAGCAGCTTAGACAGGAGCTCTGGAAACACCATATATTTT
d_gene: -; abundance: -; len: 14; v_gene: TRBV7-3; j_gene: TRBJ2-5; CDR3aa: CASSLNMGQETQYF; CDR3nt: TGTGCCAGCAGCTTAAATATGGGCCAAGAGACCCAGTACTTC
d_gene: -; abundance: medium-sized; len: 15; v_gene: TRBV15; j_gene: TRBJ1-5; CDR3aa: CATSRLEGGNQPQHF; CDR3nt: TGTGCCACCAGCAGACTGGAAGGCGGCAATCAGCCCCAGCATTTT
d_gene: -; abundance: -; len: 14; v_gene: TRBV6-1; j_gene: TRBJ1-2; CDR3aa: CASSFGPGHYGYTF; CDR3nt: TGTGCCAGCAGCTTTGGCCCTGGGCACTATGGCTACACCTTC
d_gene: -; abundance: few; len: 13; v_gene: TRBV6-1; j_gene: TRBJ1-2; CDR3aa: CASRARSFSGYTF; CDR3nt: TGTGCCAGCAGGGCCAGATCTTTTAGTGGCTACACCTTC
d_gene: -; abundance: -; len: 13; v_gene: TRBV19; j_gene: TRBJ1-1; CDR3aa: CASSLQGNTEAFF; CDR3nt: TGTGCCAGTAGTCTACAGGGGAACACTGAAGCTTTCTTT
d_gene: TRBD1; abundance: few; len: 18; v_gene: TRBV27; j_gene: TRBJ2-2; CDR3aa: CASRGGGPGQGTVGELFF; CDR3nt: TGTGCCAGCAGAGGAGGGGGACCGGGACAGGGTACGGTCGGGGAGCTGTTTTTT
d_gene: -; abundance: -; len: 13; v_gene: TRBV12-3/TRBV12-4; j_gene: TRBJ1-2; CDR3aa: CASSSPGARVWTF; CDR3nt: TGTGCCAGCAGTTCGCCGGGCGCCCGGGTGTGGACCTTC
d_gene: -; abundance: once; len: 15; v_gene: TRBV12-3/TRBV12-4; j_gene: TRBJ2-7; CDR3aa: CASSRYDLTSYEQYF; CDR3nt: TGTGCCAGCAGTCGCTATGATCTGACCTCCTACGAGCAGTACTTC
d_gene: -; abundance: -; len: 12; v_gene: TRBV12-3/TRBV12-4; j_gene: TRBJ1-1; CDR3aa: CASSSLYTEAFF; CDR3nt: TGTGCCAGCAGTTCCCTCTACACTGAAGCTTTCTTT
d_gene: -; abundance: -; len: 15; v_gene: TRBV5-5; j_gene: TRBJ2-7; CDR3aa: CASSDLRDSTYEQYF; CDR3nt: TGTGCCAGCAGTGACTTGCGGGACAGCACCTACGAGCAGTACTTC
d_gene: TRBD2; abundance: -; len: 16; v_gene: TRBV6-1; j_gene: TRBJ2-3; CDR3aa: CASSRTGGPIPDTQYF; CDR3nt: TGTGCCAGCAGTCGGACGGGGGGGCCAATCCCAGATACGCAGTATTTT
d_gene: TRBD1; abundance: -; len: 15; v_gene: TRBV20-1; j_gene: TRBJ2-7; CDR3aa: CSASAGTGGSYEQYF; CDR3nt: TGCAGTGCTAGTGCCGGGACAGGGGGTTCCTACGAGCAGTACTTC
d_gene: -; abundance: -; len: 12; v_gene: TRBV29-1; j_gene: TRBJ1-1; CDR3aa: CSARPPGTEAFF; CDR3nt: TGCAGCGCGAGGCCCCCCGGGACTGAAGCTTTCTTT
d_gene: TRBD1; abundance: -; len: 13; v_gene: TRBV7-8; j_gene: TRBJ1-1; CDR3aa: CASTNRGGTEAFF; CDR3nt: TGTGCCAGCACCAACAGGGGAGGCACTGAAGCTTTCTTT
d_gene: -; abundance: -; len: 13; v_gene: TRBV29-1; j_gene: TRBJ1-2; CDR3aa: CSSTDTGNYGYTF; CDR3nt: TGCAGCTCGACTGATACAGGGAACTATGGCTACACCTTC
d_gene: -; abundance: -; len: 13; v_gene: TRBV11-2; j_gene: TRBJ2-1; CDR3aa: CASSLGAAIEQFF; CDR3nt: TGTGCCAGCAGCTTAGGAGCGGCAATAGAGCAGTTCTTC
d_gene: -; abundance: -; len: 13; v_gene: TRBV4-2; j_gene: TRBJ2-1; CDR3aa: CASSQDSRAVRFF; CDR3nt: TGTGCCAGCAGCCAAGATTCTCGGGCCGTGAGGTTCTTC
d_gene: -; abundance: -; len: 18; v_gene: TRBV12-3/TRBV12-4; j_gene: TRBJ1-1; CDR3aa: CASSLRRSRVVGNTEAFF; CDR3nt: TGTGCCAGCAGTTTAAGGCGGTCCCGAGTCGTGGGGAACACTGAAGCTTTCTTT
d_gene: TRBD2; abundance: once; len: 11; v_gene: TRBV30; j_gene: TRBJ2-7; CDR3aa: CARGDAYEQYF; CDR3nt: TGTGCCCGGGGGGATGCCTACGAGCAGTACTTC